Below, 5 T cell receptor beta chains from the same sample are listed, as sequenced in a study of immune heterogeneity within non-small cell lung tumors. With 32 V and 13 J primers, multiplex PCR amplified the TCR beta CDR3. TCRdb re-called the multiplex PCR reads with MiXCR, one entry per CDR3 protein. The repertoire includes about 22,000 distinct CDR3 sequences, around 30% of them detected once, and around 4% sits in the top ten. Genomic DNA from bulk tumor acted as the template, and about 550 ng was loaded per sample. In surgery, several biopsies were collected from each primary tumor at widely spaced sites. Enrolled patients presented with newly diagnosed, previously untreated non-small cell lung cancer and underwent curative surgery. Sequences were obtained from lung tumor tissue. These receptors were obtained from a man aged 35 to 55 with non-small cell lung cancer.

The rearrangement uses TRBV5-1 and TRBJ2-1; D is unclear. Looked up from germline, CDR1 is SGHRS and CDR2 is YFSETQ. V was trimmed by 4 bases and J by 4 bases, leaving 12 bases between them. This CDR3 has 14 residues. The CDR3 spells CASSKVQVYNEQFF. CDR3 in DNA: TGCGCCAGCAGCAAGGTCCAGGTATACAATGAGCAGTTCTTC.

This clonotype has more than one count but fewer than ten. The chain links TRBV6-1 to TRBJ2-1, with TRBD2 matching 8 bases. This CDR3 spans 15 amino acids. With V trimmed by 4 bases and J by 4 bases, 6 bases remained unmatched. Per germline, CDR1 MNHNS and CDR2 SASEGT. CDR3 coding DNA: TGTGCCAGCAGTGGGGCCGGGAGGGGATACAATGAGCAGTTCTTC. Translating it yields CASSGAGRGYNEQFF.

Turning to this clonotype: A junction end diverges from the germline sequence, so it may reflect a read error. V gene TRBV6-2 or TRBV6-3 combines with J gene TRBJ2-1; TRBD2 aligns across 10 bases. CDR1 is MNHEY and CDR2 is SVGEGT in the germline V gene. The CDR3 sequence is 14 residues long. In nucleotides, the CDR3 is TGTGCCACCAGAACGGGACTAGCGAACAATGAGCAGTCCTTC. The encoded protein is CATRTGLANNEQSF.

This clonotype occurred many times. V usage is TRBV24-1 and J usage is TRBJ2-1; 8 bases are a match to TRBD2. Germline-derived CDR1 and CDR2 are KGHDR and SFDVKD. The CDR3 runs to 18 residues. J was trimmed by 5 bases and V by 4 bases; bases with no gene match: 15. The CDR3 protein is CATSDPSGRGADHNEQFF. CDR3 nucleotide sequence: TGTGCCACCAGTGACCCCAGCGGGAGAGGCGCGGATCACAATGAGCAGTTCTTC.

This clonotype appeared once. Relative to the germline gene, one junction end is altered; a read error may explain this. As DNA, the CDR3 is TGTGCCAGAAGCCAAGGGTTAAGGGAGCTGTTTTTT. This sequence encodes CARSQGLRELFF. The chain has TRBV3-1 and TRBJ2-2; D gene ambiguous. CDR3 length equals 12 residues. In germline, CDR1 is LGHDT, CDR2 YNNKEL (reference sequence).